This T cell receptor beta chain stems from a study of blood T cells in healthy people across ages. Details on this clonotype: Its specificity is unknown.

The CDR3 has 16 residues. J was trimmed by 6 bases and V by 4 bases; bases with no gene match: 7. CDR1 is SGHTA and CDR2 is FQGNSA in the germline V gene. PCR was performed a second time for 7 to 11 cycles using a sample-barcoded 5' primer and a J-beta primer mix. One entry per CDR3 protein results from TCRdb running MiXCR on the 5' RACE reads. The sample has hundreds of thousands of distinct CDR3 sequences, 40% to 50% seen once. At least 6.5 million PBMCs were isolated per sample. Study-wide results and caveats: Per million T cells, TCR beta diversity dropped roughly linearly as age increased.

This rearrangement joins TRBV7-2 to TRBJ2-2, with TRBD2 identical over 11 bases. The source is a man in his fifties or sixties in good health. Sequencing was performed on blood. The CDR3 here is CASSYYSGGASGELFF. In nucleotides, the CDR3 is TGTGCCAGCAGCTACTATAGCGGGGGGGCCTCCGGGGAGCTGTTTTTT.